This passage covers 2 T cell receptor beta chains from one sample sequenced in a study of T cells expressing NK-cell markers. TCRdb reworked the 5' RACE reads into one entry per CDR3 protein, no DNA. In all, the sample yields almost 450,000 distinct CDR3 sequences. The sequenced material came from blood T cells: a sorted CD56 or NKG2C T cell subset, CD4+ or CD8+ T cells, or bulk PBMC T cells (not recorded which). The receptors were sampled from a woman aged 18 to 75 in good health.

The gene calls are TRBV6-5 and TRBJ2-4; with no DNA, the TCRdb D assignment of TRBD1 cannot be verified. Looked up from germline, CDR1 is MNHEY and CDR2 is SVGAGI. The CDR3 contains 15 residues. CDR3 residues: CASSYPDPAKNIQYF.

V and J are TRBV10-2 and TRBJ2-3; lacking DNA, the TRBD2 call made by TCRdb goes unchecked. The CDR3 extends over 15 amino acids. The V gene's germline CDR1 is WSHSY and CDR2 SAAADI. The CDR3 region is CASSESGAGTDTQYF.